Detailed here is one TCR beta chain. The PCR had 60 Vbeta and 13 Jbeta primers. Assay used: immunoSEQ multiplex PCR; TCRdb lists only in-frame clones, some missing. Of roughly 120,000 clones in the sample, 70% to 80% were seen once. This CDR3 is 19 amino acids long. Germline CDR1 is MDHEN and CDR2 is SYDVKM. V was pared by 6 bases and J by 2 bases, with 26 bases between. These data come from a study of cytomegalovirus exposure and HLA in healthy donors. What was sequenced was PBMCs. The genes are TRBV28 and TRBJ1-5; a weak D match, TRBD1 (6 bases). The sequence was collected from a woman aged 45-65 years in good health and CMV-seropositive. In DNA form, the CDR3 reads TGTGCCAGCAGCCCACCCTCCTCCACAGGGCGTGGAGGCAATCAGCCCCAGCATTTT. This codes for CASSPPSSTGRGGNQPQHF. Drawing the rest from reference TRBV28 and TRBJ1-5, the complete variable domain is DVKVTQSSRYLVKRTGEKVFLECVQDMDHENMFWYRQDPGLGLRLIYFSYDVKMKEKGDIPEGYSVSREKKERFSLILESASTNQTSMYLCASSPPSSTGRGGNQPQHFGDGTRLSIL.